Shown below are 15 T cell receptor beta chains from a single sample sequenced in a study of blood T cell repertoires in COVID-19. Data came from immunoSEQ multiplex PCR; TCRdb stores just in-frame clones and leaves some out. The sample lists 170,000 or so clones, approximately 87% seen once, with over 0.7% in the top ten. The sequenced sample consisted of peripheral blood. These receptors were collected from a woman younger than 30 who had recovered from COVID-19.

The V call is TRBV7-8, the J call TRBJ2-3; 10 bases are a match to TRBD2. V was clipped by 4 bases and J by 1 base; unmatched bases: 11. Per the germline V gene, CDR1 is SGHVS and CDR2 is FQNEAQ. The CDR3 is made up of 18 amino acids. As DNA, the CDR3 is TGTGCCAGCAGCTACCTGGGAGCGGGGGGGCCCGGCACAGATACGCAGTATTTT. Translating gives CASSYLGAGGPGTDTQYF.

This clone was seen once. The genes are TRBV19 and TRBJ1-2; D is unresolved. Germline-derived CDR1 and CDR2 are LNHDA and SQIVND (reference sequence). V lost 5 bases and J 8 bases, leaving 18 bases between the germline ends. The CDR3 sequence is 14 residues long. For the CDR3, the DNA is TGTGCCAGTAGTCCCCAACCGGAGGGTCGCGGCTACACCTTC. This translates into CASSPQPEGRGYTF.

The CDR3 sequence is CASSPISTESSYEQYV. CDR3 nucleotides: TGTGCCAGCAGCCCCATCTCAACGGAGAGCTCCTACGAGCAGTACGTC. The rearrangement uses TRBV7-8 and TRBJ2-7; D call uncertain. Trimming shortened V by 5 bases and J by 0 bases, and 17 bases separated the two germline ends. The length of the CDR3 is 16 residues. CDR1 is SGHVS and CDR2 is FQNEAQ in the germline V gene.

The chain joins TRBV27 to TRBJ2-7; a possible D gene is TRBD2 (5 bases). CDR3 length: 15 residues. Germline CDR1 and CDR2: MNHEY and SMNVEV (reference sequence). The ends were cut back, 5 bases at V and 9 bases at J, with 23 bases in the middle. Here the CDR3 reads CASSTFREPGKAQYF. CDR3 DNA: TGTGCCAGCAGTACATTCAGAGAACCGGGGAAGGCGCAGTACTTC.

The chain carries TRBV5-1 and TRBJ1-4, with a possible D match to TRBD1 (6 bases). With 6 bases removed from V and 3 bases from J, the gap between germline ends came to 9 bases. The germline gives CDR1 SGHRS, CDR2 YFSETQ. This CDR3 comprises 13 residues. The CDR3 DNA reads TGCGCCAGCAACGCAGGGGCTAATGAAAAACTGTTTTTT. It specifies CASNAGANEKLFF.

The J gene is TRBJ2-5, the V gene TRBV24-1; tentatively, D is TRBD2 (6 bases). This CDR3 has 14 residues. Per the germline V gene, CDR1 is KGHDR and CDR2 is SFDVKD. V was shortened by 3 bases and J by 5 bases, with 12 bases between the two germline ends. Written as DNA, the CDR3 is TGTGCCACCAGTGATGGGCGGGGTCGGGAGACCCAGTACTTC. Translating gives CATSDGRGRETQYF.

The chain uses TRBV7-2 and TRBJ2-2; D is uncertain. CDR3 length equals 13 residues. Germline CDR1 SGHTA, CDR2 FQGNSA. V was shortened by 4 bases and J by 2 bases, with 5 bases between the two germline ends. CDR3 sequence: CASSSTNTGELFF. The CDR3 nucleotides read TGTGCCAGCAGCTCCACTAACACCGGGGAGCTGTTTTTT.

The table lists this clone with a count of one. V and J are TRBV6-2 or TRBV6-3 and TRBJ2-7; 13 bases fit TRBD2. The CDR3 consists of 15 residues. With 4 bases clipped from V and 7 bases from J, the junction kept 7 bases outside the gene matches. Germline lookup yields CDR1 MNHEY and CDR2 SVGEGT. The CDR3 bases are TGTGCCAGCAGTTTGGAGACTAGCGGGAGGAGGGAGCAGTACGTC. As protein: CASSLETSGRREQYV.

The DNA of the CDR3 is TGTGCCAGCAGCTCGAAGGACAGGATTCAAGAGACCCAGTACTTC. Its translation is CASSSKDRIQETQYF. The J gene is TRBJ2-5, the V gene TRBV11-2, with 7 bases aligning to TRBD1. The CDR3 runs 15 residues. CDR1 and CDR2 (germline): SGHAT, FQNNGV. The J segment lost 2 bases and the V segment lost 4 bases, leaving 7 bases of the junction unmatched.

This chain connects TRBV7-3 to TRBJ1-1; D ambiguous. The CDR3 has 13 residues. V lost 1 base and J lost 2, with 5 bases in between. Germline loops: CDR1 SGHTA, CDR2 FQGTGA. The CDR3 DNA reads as TGTGCCAGCAGCTTAATGCGCAACACTGAAGCTTTCTTT. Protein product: CASSLMRNTEAFF.

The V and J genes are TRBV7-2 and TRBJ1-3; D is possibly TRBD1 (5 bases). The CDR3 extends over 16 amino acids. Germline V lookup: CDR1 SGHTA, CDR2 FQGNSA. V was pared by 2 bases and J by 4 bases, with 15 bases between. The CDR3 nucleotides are TGTGCCAGCAGCTTAAGCAGGGCAAGAGGAGGAAACACCATATATTTT. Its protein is CASSLSRARGGNTIYF.

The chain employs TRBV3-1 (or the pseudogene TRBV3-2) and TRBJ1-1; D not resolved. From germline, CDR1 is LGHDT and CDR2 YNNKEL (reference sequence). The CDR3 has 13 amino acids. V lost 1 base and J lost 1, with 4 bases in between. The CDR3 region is CASSQVGNTEAFF. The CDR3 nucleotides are TGTGCCAGCAGCCAAGTCGGGAACACTGAAGCTTTCTTT.

CDR3 in DNA: TGCGCCAGCAACCCGGGGGTGAACACTGAAGCTTTCTTT. Translated: CASNPGVNTEAFF. The rearrangement links TRBV23-1 to TRBJ1-1; TRBD1 might be the D (5 bases). TRBV23-1 carries the ORF label, with uncertain function. Trimming pared 7 bases from V and 0 bases from J, leaving 9 bases between. The CDR3 contains 13 residues.

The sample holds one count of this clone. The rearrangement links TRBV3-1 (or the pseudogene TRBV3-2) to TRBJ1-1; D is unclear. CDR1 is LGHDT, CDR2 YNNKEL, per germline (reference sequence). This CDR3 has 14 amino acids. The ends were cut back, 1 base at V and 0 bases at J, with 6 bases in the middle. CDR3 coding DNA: TGTGCCAGCAGCCAAGTACGGGTGAACACTGAAGCTTTCTTT. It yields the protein CASSQVRVNTEAFF.

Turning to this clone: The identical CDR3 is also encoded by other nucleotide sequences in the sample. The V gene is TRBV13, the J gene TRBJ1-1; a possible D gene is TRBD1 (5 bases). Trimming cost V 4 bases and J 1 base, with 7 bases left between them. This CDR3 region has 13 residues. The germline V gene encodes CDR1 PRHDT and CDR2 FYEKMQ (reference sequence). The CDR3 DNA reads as TGTGCCAGCAGCTCCGGGGGGAACACTGAAGCTTTCTTT. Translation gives CASSSGGNTEAFF. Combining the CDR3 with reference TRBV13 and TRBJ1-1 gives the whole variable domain AAGVIQSPRHLIKEKRETATLKCYPIPRHDTVYWYQQGPGQDPQFLISFYEKMQSDKGSIPDRFSAQQFSDYHSELNMSSLELGDSALYFCASSSGGNTEAFFGQGTRLTVV.